This is a list of T cell receptor beta chains from one sample in a study of graft-versus-host responses after intestinal transplantation. Antigens of these TCRs are unknown. Measured with immunoSEQ multiplex PCR; TCRdb has only the in-frame clones, and not every one. The repertoire holds some 110,000 clones, with 90% to 95% as singletons. The sample consisted of unstimulated CD8+ T cells sorted from spleen or lymph node cells, taken before transplant. These receptors all stem from a human donor who was the organ donor for an intestinal transplant. Both conserved end residues are part of each CDR3. A D gene is named only where the DNA matches it firmly. The size of a clone is reported for some rows only, either as once, few or many, or as a class for expanded clones.

clone size	D gene	CDR3 length	J gene	V gene	CDR3 protein	CDR3 DNA
-	TRBD2	18	TRBJ2-5	TRBV7-2	CASSGGLADFPGEETQYF	TGTGCCAGCAGCGGGGGACTAGCGGACTTTCCGGGGGAAGAGACCCAGTACTTC
-	-	13	TRBJ2-1	TRBV6-6	CASSYSSHNEQFF	TGTGCCAGCAGTTACTCGAGCCACAATGAGCAGTTCTTC
once	-	11	TRBJ2-1	TRBV6-6	CASRRGSEQFF	TGTGCCAGCCGGAGAGGGTCTGAGCAGTTCTTC
-	-	13	TRBJ1-2	TRBV27	CASSPTTNYGYTF	TGTGCCAGCAGTCCCACAACAAACTATGGCTACACCTTC
-	-	15	TRBJ2-5	TRBV9	CASSVDGRPQETQYF	TGTGCCAGCAGCGTAGACGGGAGACCCCAAGAGACCCAGTACTTC
few	TRBD2	15	TRBJ2-1	TRBV6-4	CASSEDTSGLNEQFF	TGTGCCAGCAGTGAAGACACTAGCGGGCTAAATGAGCAGTTCTTC
-	-	14	TRBJ2-7	TRBV7-9	CASSPPGAPYEQYF	TGTGCCAGCAGCCCGCCAGGAGCCCCCTACGAGCAGTACTTC
once	TRBD2	18	TRBJ2-7	TRBV7-6	CASSFGASGGVLIYEQYF	TGTGCCAGCAGCTTTGGGGCTAGCGGGGGAGTCCTTATATACGAGCAGTACTTC
-	-	13	TRBJ2-7	TRBV5-1	CASSFSRATEQYF	TGCGCCAGCAGCTTTTCCAGGGCGACCGAGCAGTACTTC
-	TRBD2	12	TRBJ2-7	TRBV13	CASSYSGAEQYF	TGTGCCAGCAGTTACAGCGGGGCCGAGCAGTACTTC
-	-	13	TRBJ2-7	TRBV5-4	CAWRWRSSYEQYF	TGTGCCTGGAGGTGGAGGAGCTCCTACGAGCAGTACTTC
-	TRBD2	16	TRBJ2-7	TRBV2	CASSESRTSGRYEQYF	TGTGCCAGCAGTGAATCCCGGACTAGCGGGAGGTACGAGCAGTACTTC
once	-	16	TRBJ2-5	TRBV27	CASSLHLPGGATAQYF	TGTGCCAGCAGTCTCCACCTTCCAGGGGGGGCTACGGCCCAGTACTTC
-	TRBD1	20	TRBJ1-1	TRBV19	CASSIYHVLDRGQRNTEAFF	TGTGCCAGTAGTATATATCACGTCTTAGACAGGGGGCAAAGGAACACTGAAGCTTTCTTT
-	TRBD1	14	TRBJ1-5	TRBV27	CASSVDRGGQPQHF	TGTGCCAGCAGCGTGGACAGGGGCGGGCAGCCCCAGCATTTT
-	-	13	TRBJ2-5	TRBV5-4	CASSLEDGETQYF	TGTGCCAGCAGCCTCGAGGATGGGGAGACCCAGTACTTC
-	-	13	TRBJ1-1	TRBV6-1	CASTMTVNTEAFF	TGTGCCAGCACCATGACAGTGAACACTGAAGCTTTCTTT
-	TRBD2	16	TRBJ2-5	TRBV6-5	CASSYSTSGRQETQYF	TGTGCCAGCAGTTACTCGACTAGCGGGAGACAAGAGACCCAGTACTTC
-	-	15	TRBJ1-5	TRBV4-1	CASSQVAGGNQPQHF	TGCGCCAGCAGCCAAGTTGCGGGGGGCAATCAGCCCCAGCATTTT
-	TRBD2	18	TRBJ2-7	TRBV13	CASSSRTSGRVHDYEQYF	TGTGCCAGCAGCTCCCGGACTAGCGGGAGGGTACACGACTACGAGCAGTACTTC
once	TRBD1	14	TRBJ2-7	TRBV7-9	CASSFGDREAGQYF	TGTGCCAGCAGCTTCGGGGACAGGGAAGCGGGGCAGTACTTC
-	TRBD2	14	TRBJ2-3	TRBV18	CASSPGGGPDTQYF	TGTGCCAGCTCACCCGGCGGGGGGCCAGATACGCAGTATTTT
-	-	11	TRBJ2-3	TRBV29-1	CSAREPDTQYF	TGCAGCGCTCGGGAGCCTGATACGCAGTATTTT
-	-	16	TRBJ2-2	TRBV27	CASSSGTETNTGELFF	TGTGCCAGCAGTTCCGGGACTGAAACGAACACCGGGGAGCTGTTTTTT
-	TRBD1	16	TRBJ1-3	TRBV28	CASSPGGWGQGNTIYF	TGTGCCAGCAGTCCTGGCGGCTGGGGACAGGGAAACACCATATATTTT
-	-	12	TRBJ2-1	TRBV29-1	CSVEPRDYEQFF	TGCAGCGTTGAACCCAGGGATTATGAGCAGTTCTTC
few	-	12	TRBJ2-5	TRBV9	CASSVWEETQYF	TGTGCCAGCAGCGTCTGGGAAGAGACCCAGTACTTC
-	TRBD2	16	TRBJ2-1	TRBV27	CASSLIAGGTDNEQFF	TGTGCCAGCAGTTTAATAGCGGGAGGGACTGACAATGAGCAGTTCTTC
-	TRBD1	16	TRBJ1-5	TRBV27	CASSPGTGLSNQPQHF	TGTGCCAGCAGTCCGGGGACAGGGCTTTCCAATCAGCCCCAGCATTTT
-	-	11	TRBJ2-7	TRBV6-5	CASSYGQEQYF	TGTGCCAGCAGTTACGGCCAGGAGCAGTACTTC
-	TRBD2	14	TRBJ2-7	TRBV7-6	CASSLLAGGDEQYF	TGTGCCAGCAGCTTGCTAGCGGGGGGGGACGAGCAGTACTTC
once	TRBD2	16	TRBJ2-1	TRBV29-1	CSVEVLGTSGRNEQFF	TGCAGCGTTGAAGTGCTCGGGACTAGCGGGAGGAATGAGCAGTTCTTC
-	TRBD2	18	TRBJ2-1	TRBV7-9	CASSLEGLAGFSYNEQFF	TGTGCCAGCAGCTTAGAGGGACTAGCGGGCTTCTCCTACAATGAGCAGTTCTTC
-	TRBD1	15	TRBJ2-1	TRBV15	CATSQGHSSYNEQFF	TGTGCCACCTCACAGGGGCATAGCTCCTACAATGAGCAGTTCTTC
-	-	15	TRBJ1-1	TRBV4-1	CASSQVPVMNTEAFF	TGCGCCAGCAGCCAAGTACCGGTTATGAACACTGAAGCTTTCTTT
once	TRBD2	15	TRBJ2-1	TRBV7-2	CASSALAGAYNEQFF	TGTGCCAGCAGCGCACTAGCGGGGGCCTACAATGAGCAGTTCTTC
-	-	16	TRBJ2-1	TRBV28	CASSPPETGYHTVRFF	TGTGCCAGCAGCCCCCCCGAAACAGGGTATCACACGGTCAGGTTCTTC
-	-	14	TRBJ2-2	TRBV5-6	CASSLARLTGELFF	TGTGCCAGCAGCTTGGCCAGGCTAACCGGGGAGCTGTTTTTT